This TCR beta chain was sequenced for a study of shared clonotypes between healthy human individuals (dated by TCRdb to between 2020 and 2021). Turning to the overall study: A couple of women and a few men aged 18 to 49 years were included in the cohort. To estimate repertoire size and how much clonotypes are shared between individuals, the study performed deep sequencing of blood TCR repertoires from roughly five healthy adults. Per donor, leukapheresis produced somewhere between about 0.94 and 9.5 billion PBMCs. Different laboratories and diverse techniques were used to prepare libraries and sequence TCR repertoires, to increase sequencing depth and limit assay-specific biases.

Donors were healthy HIV-negative adults with no recently reported acute infections or vaccinations. All donors were Caucasian adults living in Nashville, Tennessee, USA. In the unsorted samples, some 94 million PBMCs were counted, and genomic DNA was extracted using the QIAamp DNA Blood Mini kit. Blood was collected by leukapheresis, and PBMCs were isolated by Ficoll-Histopaque density gradient centrifugation and then cryopreserved in liquid nitrogen vapor phase. On the study overall, not on this receptor specifically: Based on pairwise subsampling, the degree of clonotype sharing among donors was expected to be affected by sequencing depth. Sampling was restricted to blood, and TCR repertoires in tissue are likely to differ from TCR repertoires in blood. The genetic and exposure-history diversity represented was limited by the small number of donors.

At the junction V is shortened by 3 bases and J by 4 bases; bases outside the gene matches: 7. In the germline V gene, CDR1 corresponds to SGHRS and CDR2 to YFSETQ. The CDR3 has 17 amino acids, counting the end cysteine and phenylalanine. The retained sequence is limited to the CDR3, 51 bases, with the frame set at the first base. Using the deep immunoSEQ assay, TCR CDR3 regions were amplified from genomic DNA by multiplex PCR. Extracted genomic DNA from each cell subset was spread evenly across all wells of several immunoSEQ 96-well plates, with each plate serving as a replicate. For unsorted PBMC, each replicate PCR was loaded with 300 to 350 ng genomic DNA, equivalent to tens of thousands of T cell genomes. Unsorted PBMC genomic DNA was sequenced across ten immunoSEQ deep assay plates. The purified libraries were quantified using a Qubit 3.0 fluorometer, sized with a Bioanalyzer 2100, and then quantified again using the KAPA Library Quantification kit. Every immunoSEQ 96-well plate was sequenced on a separate single-read 150-cycle Illumina NextSeq 550 flow cell. Regarding the original processing steps: Because the immunoSEQ output held only junctional sequences and lacked quality scores, the filtering could not match the filtering applied to full-length reads. To assign V/J genes and CDR3, sequences were annotated using PyIR, a Python wrapper for IgBLAST v1.9, with IMGT germline references. Reads were filtered out if the reads had weak V/J assignments (E-value above 1e-6), no CDR3, stop codons, out-of-frame junctions, or ambiguous translated residues. A V3J clonotype was defined by an identical inferred V gene, J gene, and CDR3 amino acid sequence. Percentage overlap between repertoires was computed as shared unique clonotypes divided by the size of the smaller repertoire. Three approaches were used to assess repertoire richness: RTK rarefaction, the Chao1 estimator, and Recon v2.1 estimates of unobserved clonotypes. Drawn from immuneACCESS, this table holds only the in-frame rearrangements with V and J called that TCRdb kept. Clones are partly lost; checked studies trace under half to an unresolved V gene and leave the rest unexplained. V, J and clone size were drawn from that table, and D and trimming were deduced from the DNA. The sample includes 450,000 to 500,000 clones, with around 73% observed a single time. The ten largest account for 12% of the sample.

Comments on this clone: Its antigen is not yet known. Base qualities are not at hand, and no much larger clone is one base apart.

The TCR comes from a middle-aged woman in good health. Some clones in this sample may be carry-over from other donors' samples. Here the chain combines TRBV5-1 and TRBJ2-1; TRBD2 fits 13 bases in the junction. What was sequenced was PBMCs. In nucleotides, the sequence is TGCGCCAGCAGCTCCGGTGGACTAGCGGGAGCTTACAATGAGCAGTTCTTC. This encodes CASSSGGLAGAYNEQFF.